Here is one TCR beta chain with its context. This entry comes from a study of CD8 T cells in Susac syndrome. Random hexamers primed reverse transcription of roughly 0.5 to 1 ug RNA. The amplification used immunoSEQ multiplex PCR on TCR beta CDR3; it spanned 54 Vbeta and 13 Jbeta. Each CDR3 protein gets one entry after TCRdb re-called the immunoSEQ multiplex PCR reads with MiXCR. The repertoire holds approximately 170,000 distinct CDR3 sequences, with just over 90% as singletons. This CDR3 has 18 residues. V lost 5 bases, J lost 4 bases, and 17 bases stayed unmatched. Germline CDR1 is MGHRA and CDR2 is YSYEKL.

The sample consisted of CD4+ T cells from PBMCs. This receptor was obtained from a human donor in good health. This sequence joins TRBV4-1 and TRBJ1-2; 9 positions match TRBD1. The CDR3 nucleotides read TGCGCCAGCAGCAATACCGGGACAGGGTTTTCACCTTTCTATGGCTACACCTTC. Its protein is CASSNTGTGFSPFYGYTF.